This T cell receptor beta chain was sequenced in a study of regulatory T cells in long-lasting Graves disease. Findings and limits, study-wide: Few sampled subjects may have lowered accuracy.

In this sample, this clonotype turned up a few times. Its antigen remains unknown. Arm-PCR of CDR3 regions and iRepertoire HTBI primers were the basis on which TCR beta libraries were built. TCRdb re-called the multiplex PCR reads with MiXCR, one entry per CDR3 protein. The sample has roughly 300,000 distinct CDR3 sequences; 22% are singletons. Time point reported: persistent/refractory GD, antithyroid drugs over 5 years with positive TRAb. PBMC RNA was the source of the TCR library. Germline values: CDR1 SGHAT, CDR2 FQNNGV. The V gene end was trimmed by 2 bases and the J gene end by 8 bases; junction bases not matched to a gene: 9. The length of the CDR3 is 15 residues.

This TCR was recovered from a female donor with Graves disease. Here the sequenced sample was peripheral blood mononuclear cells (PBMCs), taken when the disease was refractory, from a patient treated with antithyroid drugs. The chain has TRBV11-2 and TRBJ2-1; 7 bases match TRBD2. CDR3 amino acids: CASSLRGRAEDEQFF. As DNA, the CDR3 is TGTGCCAGCAGCTTACGGGGGAGGGCCGAGGATGAGCAGTTCTTC.